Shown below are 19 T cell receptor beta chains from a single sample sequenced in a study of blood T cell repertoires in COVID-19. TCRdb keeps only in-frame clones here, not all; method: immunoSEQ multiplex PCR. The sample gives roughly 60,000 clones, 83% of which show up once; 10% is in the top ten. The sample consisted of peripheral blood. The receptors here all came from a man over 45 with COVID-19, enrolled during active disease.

The chain's CDR3 is CASSYSRDTHEQYF. The CDR3 region has the DNA TGTGCCAGCAGTTATTCCCGGGACACCCACGAGCAGTACTTC. J is TRBJ2-7 and V is TRBV6-5, with TRBD1 as a possible D gene (6 bases). CDR1 is MNHEY and CDR2 is SVGAGI in the germline V gene. V was clipped by 3 bases and J by 5 bases, with 14 bases between them. This CDR3 comprises 14 residues.

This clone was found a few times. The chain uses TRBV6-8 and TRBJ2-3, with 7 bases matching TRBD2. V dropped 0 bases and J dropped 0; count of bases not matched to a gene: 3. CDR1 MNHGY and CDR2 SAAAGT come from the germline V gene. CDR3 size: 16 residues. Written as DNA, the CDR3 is TGTGCCAGCAGTTACTCGAGTAGCGGGAGCACAGATACGCAGTATTTT. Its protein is CASSYSSSGSTDTQYF.

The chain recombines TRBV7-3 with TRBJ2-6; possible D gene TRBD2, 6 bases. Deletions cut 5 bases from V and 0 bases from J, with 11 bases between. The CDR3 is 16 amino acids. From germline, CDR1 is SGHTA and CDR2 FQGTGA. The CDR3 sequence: CASSLRAGSGANVLTF. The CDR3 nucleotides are TGTGCCAGCAGCCTGAGAGCGGGCTCTGGGGCCAACGTCCTGACTTTC.

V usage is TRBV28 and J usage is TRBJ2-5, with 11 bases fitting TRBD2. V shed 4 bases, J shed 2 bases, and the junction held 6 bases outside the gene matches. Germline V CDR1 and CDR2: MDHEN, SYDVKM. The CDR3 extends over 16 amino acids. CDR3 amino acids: CASSSIAGGPQETQYF. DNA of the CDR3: TGTGCCAGCAGTTCGATAGCGGGAGGGCCACAAGAGACCCAGTACTTC.

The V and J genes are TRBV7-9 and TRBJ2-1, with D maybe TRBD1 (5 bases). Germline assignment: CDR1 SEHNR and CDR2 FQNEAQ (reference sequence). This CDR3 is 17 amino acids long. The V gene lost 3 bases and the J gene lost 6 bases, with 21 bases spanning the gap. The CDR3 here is CASSFRWGPNRSNEQFF. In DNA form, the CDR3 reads TGTGCCAGCAGCTTCAGATGGGGCCCTAATAGGTCCAATGAGCAGTTCTTC.

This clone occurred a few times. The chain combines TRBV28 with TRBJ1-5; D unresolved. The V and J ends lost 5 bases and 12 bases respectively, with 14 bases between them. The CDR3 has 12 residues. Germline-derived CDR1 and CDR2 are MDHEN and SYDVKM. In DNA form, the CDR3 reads TGTGCCAGCAGTACCCCTAGTTCTCGCCAGCATTTT. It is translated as CASSTPSSRQHF.

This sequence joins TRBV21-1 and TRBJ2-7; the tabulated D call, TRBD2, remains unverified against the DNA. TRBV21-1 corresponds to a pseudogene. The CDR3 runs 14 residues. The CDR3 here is CASRGTSGNYEQYF. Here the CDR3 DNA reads TGTGCCAGCAGGGGGACTAGCGGGAACTACGAGCAGTACTTC.

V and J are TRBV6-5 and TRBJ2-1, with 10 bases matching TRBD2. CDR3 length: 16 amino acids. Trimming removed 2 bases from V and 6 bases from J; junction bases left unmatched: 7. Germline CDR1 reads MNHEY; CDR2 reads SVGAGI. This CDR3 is CASSYLLSGRANEQFF. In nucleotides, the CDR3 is TGTGCCAGCAGTTACCTATTGAGCGGGAGGGCCAATGAGCAGTTCTTC.

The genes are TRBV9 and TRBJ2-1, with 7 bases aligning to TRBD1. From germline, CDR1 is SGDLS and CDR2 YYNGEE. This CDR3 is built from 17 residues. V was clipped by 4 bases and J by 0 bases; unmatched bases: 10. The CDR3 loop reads CASSPTNRQGSYNEQFF. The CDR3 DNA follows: TGTGCCAGCAGCCCGACGAACAGACAGGGCTCCTACAATGAGCAGTTCTTC.

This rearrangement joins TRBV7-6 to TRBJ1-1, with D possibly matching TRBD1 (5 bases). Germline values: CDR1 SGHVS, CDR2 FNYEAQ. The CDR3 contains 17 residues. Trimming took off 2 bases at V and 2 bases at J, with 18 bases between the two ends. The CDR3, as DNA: TGTGCCAGCAGCTTATACGCCCGGGGGACCCAAAACACTGAAGCTTTCTTT. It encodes CASSLYARGTQNTEAFF.

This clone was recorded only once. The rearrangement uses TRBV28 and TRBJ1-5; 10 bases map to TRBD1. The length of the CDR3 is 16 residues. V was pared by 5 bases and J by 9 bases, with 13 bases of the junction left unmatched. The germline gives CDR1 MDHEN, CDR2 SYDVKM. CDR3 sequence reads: CASSQAMGQGQGPQHF. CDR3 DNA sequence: TGTGCCAGCAGTCAGGCAATGGGACAGGGGCAGGGGCCCCAGCATTTT.

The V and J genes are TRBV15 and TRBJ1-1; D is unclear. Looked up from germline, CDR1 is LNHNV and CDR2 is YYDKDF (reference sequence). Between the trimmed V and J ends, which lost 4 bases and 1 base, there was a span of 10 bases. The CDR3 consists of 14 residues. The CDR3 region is CATSIAGRNTEAFF. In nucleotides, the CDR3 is TGTGCCACCAGCATTGCAGGTAGGAACACTGAAGCTTTCTTT.

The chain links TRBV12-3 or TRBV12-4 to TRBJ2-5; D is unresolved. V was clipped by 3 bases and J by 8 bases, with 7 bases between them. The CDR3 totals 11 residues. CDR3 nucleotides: TGTGCCAGCAGTTTCCAATCAACCCAGTACTTC. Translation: CASSFQSTQYF.

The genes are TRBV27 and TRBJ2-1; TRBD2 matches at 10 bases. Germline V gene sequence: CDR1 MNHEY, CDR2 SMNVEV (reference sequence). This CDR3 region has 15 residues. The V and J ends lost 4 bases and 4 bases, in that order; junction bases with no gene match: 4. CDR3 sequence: CASSSGLAVYNEQFF. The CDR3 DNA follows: TGTGCCAGCAGTTCAGGACTAGCGGTGTACAATGAGCAGTTCTTC.

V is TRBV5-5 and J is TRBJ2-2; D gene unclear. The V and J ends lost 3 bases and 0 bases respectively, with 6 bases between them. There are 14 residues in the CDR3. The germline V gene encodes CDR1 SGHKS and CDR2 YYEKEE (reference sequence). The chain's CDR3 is CASSSVPNTGELFF. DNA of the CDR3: TGTGCCAGCAGCTCGGTCCCGAACACCGGGGAGCTGTTTTTT.

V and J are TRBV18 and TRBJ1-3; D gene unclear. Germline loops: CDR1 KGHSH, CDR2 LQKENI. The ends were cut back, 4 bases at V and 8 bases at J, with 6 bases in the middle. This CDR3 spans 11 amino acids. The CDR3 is CASSRGDTIYF. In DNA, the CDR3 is TGTGCCAGCTCACGGGGAGACACCATATATTTT.

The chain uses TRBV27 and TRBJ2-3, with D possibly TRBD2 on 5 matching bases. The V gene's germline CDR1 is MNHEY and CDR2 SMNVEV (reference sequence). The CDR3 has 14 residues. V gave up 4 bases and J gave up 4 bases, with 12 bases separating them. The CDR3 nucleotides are TGTGCCAGCAGTTCGACCCCGGGGTCAGATACGCAGTATTTT. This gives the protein CASSSTPGSDTQYF.

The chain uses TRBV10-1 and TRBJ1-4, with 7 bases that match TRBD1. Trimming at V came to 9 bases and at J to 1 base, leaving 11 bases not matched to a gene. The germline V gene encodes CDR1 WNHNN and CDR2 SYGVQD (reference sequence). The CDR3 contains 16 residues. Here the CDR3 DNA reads TGCGCCAGGGGTACAACAGGGGAGGAAACTAATGAAAAACTGTTTTTT. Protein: CARGTTGEETNEKLFF.

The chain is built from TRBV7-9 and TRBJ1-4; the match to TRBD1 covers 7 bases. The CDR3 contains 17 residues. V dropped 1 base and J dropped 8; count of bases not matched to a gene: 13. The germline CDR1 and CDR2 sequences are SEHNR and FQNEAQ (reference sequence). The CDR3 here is CASSLGGTEVWREKLFF. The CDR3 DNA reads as TGTGCCAGCAGCTTAGGCGGGACAGAAGTTTGGCGAGAAAAACTGTTTTTT.